The next 26 T cell receptor beta chains were all read from a single sample in a study of cytomegalovirus exposure and HLA in healthy donors. A multiplex PCR was run with 60 Vbeta primers and 13 Jbeta primers. Sequencing used immunoSEQ multiplex PCR; TCRdb keeps in-frame clones, though not all of them. The sample has 160,000 or so clones, roughly four fifths seen once; the top ten hold approximately 12%. The sample comprised PBMCs. Receptor source: a man aged 45-65 years in good health and CMV-seropositive.

The rearrangement uses TRBV11-3 and TRBJ2-3; D is unresolved. This CDR3 is built from 12 residues. CDR1 is SGHNT and CDR2 is YENEEA in the germline V gene. V dropped 2 bases and J dropped 6 bases, with 6 bases sitting between them. The CDR3 bases are TGTGCCAGCAGCTTACTAGGTGATACGCAGTATTTT. Translation gives CASSLLGDTQYF.

The chain uses TRBV10-3 and TRBJ1-4; TRBD1 agrees at 8 bases. CDR1 is ENHRY, CDR2 SYGVKD, per germline. V was pared by 8 bases and J by 3 bases, with 2 bases of the junction left unmatched. The CDR3 runs 13 residues. The CDR3 DNA reads as TGTGCCATCGGACAGGGATCTAATGAAAAACTGTTTTTT. Translation gives CAIGQGSNEKLFF.

J is TRBJ2-2 and V is TRBV19; 7 bases match TRBD1. CDR3 length: 15 amino acids. From germline, CDR1 is LNHDA and CDR2 SQIVND (reference sequence). V was pared by 7 bases and J by 2 bases, with 7 bases of the junction left unmatched. CDR3: CASNPTGTNTGELFF. The CDR3 DNA sequence: TGTGCCAGTAATCCGACAGGGACCAACACCGGGGAGCTGTTTTTT. The full variable domain, rest sourced from reference TRBV19 and TRBJ2-2, is DGGITQSPKYLFRKEGQNVTLSCEQNLNHDAMYWYRQDPGQGLRLIYYSQIVNDFQKGDIAEGYSVSREKKESFPLTVTSAQKNPTAFYLCASNPTGTNTGELFFGEGSRLTVL.

This chain connects TRBV19 to TRBJ1-1; D is uncertain. The CDR3 has 10 residues. The V gene lost 8 bases and the J gene lost 7 bases, with 8 bases spanning the gap. The germline V gene encodes CDR1 LNHDA and CDR2 SQIVND (reference sequence). CDR3 protein: CASGLNEAFF. As DNA, the CDR3 is TGTGCCAGTGGCTTGAATGAAGCTTTCTTT.

The J gene is TRBJ2-7, the V gene TRBV6-1, with 12 positions matching TRBD1. Germline V gene data show CDR1 as MNHNS and CDR2 as SASEGT. V was pared by 6 bases and J by 8 bases, with 11 bases of the junction left unmatched. The CDR3 extends over 15 amino acids. As DNA, the CDR3 is TGTGCCAGCAGAAGTACCGGGACAGGGGGCGCGCAGCAGTACTTC. It is translated as CASRSTGTGGAQQYF.

This rearrangement joins TRBV7-9 to TRBJ2-2; D is perhaps TRBD2 (5 bases). The germline V and J ends were trimmed by 3 bases and 0 bases, with 8 bases remaining between them. The CDR3 has 15 residues. Per the germline V gene, CDR1 is SEHNR and CDR2 is FQNEAQ (reference sequence). This CDR3 reads CASSFGAANTGELFF. The CDR3 region has the DNA TGTGCCAGCAGCTTTGGAGCGGCGAACACCGGGGAGCTGTTTTTT.

The chain has TRBV9 and TRBJ2-2, with D hard to call. CDR1 SGDLS and CDR2 YYNGEE come from the germline V gene. Trimming removed 0 bases at V and 7 bases at J, with 4 bases between. This CDR3 comprises 12 residues. The CDR3 here is CASSVVGGELFF. CDR3 sequence (DNA): TGTGCCAGCAGCGTAGTCGGCGGGGAGCTGTTTTTT.

This chain connects TRBV5-4 to TRBJ2-7; 7 bases are a match to TRBD2. The CDR3 is 14 residues long. Germline CDR1 and CDR2: SGHNT and YYREEE (reference sequence). The ends lost 0 bases at V and 3 bases at J; junction bases unmatched: 3. CDR3 amino acids: CASSLVGGNYEQYF. The DNA of the CDR3 is TGTGCCAGCAGCTTGGTGGGAGGGAACTACGAGCAGTACTTC.

This chain joins TRBV5-4 and TRBJ2-4; 15 bases line up with TRBD2. In germline, CDR1 is SGHNT, CDR2 YYREEE (reference sequence). J gave up 6 bases and V 4 bases, and 8 bases lay outside the gene matches. The CDR3 contains 17 residues. CDR3 region: CASSRGLAGGLGNIQYF. DNA for the CDR3: TGTGCCAGCAGCCGCGGACTAGCGGGGGGGCTCGGAAACATTCAGTACTTC.

The chain carries TRBV7-9 and TRBJ1-4, with D maybe TRBD1 (5 bases). Per the germline V gene, CDR1 is SEHNR and CDR2 is FQNEAQ (reference sequence). The CDR3 sequence is 15 residues long. V was shortened by 0 bases and J by 5 bases, with 10 bases between the two germline ends. The CDR3 here is CASSLAAGPNEKLFF. The CDR3 nucleotides are TGTGCCAGCAGCTTAGCGGCAGGGCCGAATGAAAAACTGTTTTTT. Full variable domain (outside the CDR3, taken from reference TRBV7-9 and TRBJ1-4): DTGVSQNPRHKITKRGQNVTFRCDPISEHNRLYWYRQTLGQGPEFLTYFQNEAQLEKSRLLSDRFSAERPKGSFSTLEIQRTEQGDSAMYLCASSLAAGPNEKLFFGSGTQLSVL.

The rearrangement joins TRBV7-2 to TRBJ2-7; perhaps TRBD1 as D (6 bases). V was cut by 3 bases and J by 3 bases, with 18 bases left in between. The CDR3 consists of 16 residues. In germline, CDR1 is SGHTA, CDR2 FQGNSA. The DNA for the CDR3 is TGTGCCAGCAGCTTTTCCGGGGACAACCGTCTCTACGAGCAGTACTTC. Its protein product is CASSFSGDNRLYEQYF.

This clone was seen once. V is TRBV7-2 and J is TRBJ2-7, with 8 bases aligning to TRBD1. V trimming: 3 bases; J trimming: 4 bases; junction bases outside the gene matches: 11. CDR1 is SGHTA and CDR2 is FQGNSA in the germline V gene. The CDR3 loop spans 16 amino acids. The CDR3 DNA reads TGTGCCAGCAGCTTTAGTATGGGGACAGGAGAATACGAGCAGTACTTC. Its translation is CASSFSMGTGEYEQYF. Combining the CDR3 with reference TRBV7-2 and TRBJ2-7 gives the whole variable domain GAGVSQSPSNKVTEKGKDVELRCDPISGHTALYWYRQSLGQGLEFLIYFQGNSAPDKSGLPSDRFSAERTGGSVSTLTIQRTQQEDSAVYLCASSFSMGTGEYEQYFGPGTRLTVT.

V gene TRBV7-3 combines with J gene TRBJ2-3; TRBD2 aligns across 8 bases. After removal of 6 bases from V and 0 bases from J, the junction contained 2 bases not matched to a gene. CDR1 and CDR2 (germline): SGHTA, FQGTGA. CDR3 length: 14 residues. The CDR3 region has the DNA TGTGCCAGCAGTAGCGGGGCTAGCACAGATACGCAGTATTTT. Residues: CASSSGASTDTQYF.

The chain couples TRBV5-1 to TRBJ2-3, with 11 bases matching TRBD1. This CDR3 contains 17 residues. V was clipped by 4 bases and J by 4 bases; unmatched bases: 11. CDR1 SGHRS and CDR2 YFSETQ come from the germline V gene. CDR3 nucleotide sequence: TGCGCCAGCAGCACGGGGGGGACAGGGGGTCGAGCAGATACGCAGTATTTT. Residues: CASSTGGTGGRADTQYF.

This clone has just one count. This chain links TRBV6-1 with TRBJ2-5, with 7 positions matching TRBD1. Germline values: CDR1 MNHNS, CDR2 SASEGT. The CDR3 totals 12 residues. V lost 6 bases, J lost 5 bases, and 3 bases stayed unmatched. CDR3 region: CASSPTGETQYF. The CDR3 DNA is TGTGCCAGCAGCCCGACAGGGGAGACCCAGTACTTC.

The chain recombines TRBV23-1 with TRBJ2-7; D not resolved. TRBV23-1 is treated as an ORF (open reading frame) with a function not yet certain. The V end was cut by 8 bases, the J end by 6 bases, with 11 bases between. This CDR3 is built from 11 residues. CDR3 in amino acids: CASPPRSEQYF. In DNA form, the CDR3 reads TGCGCCAGCCCCCCTCGGAGCGAGCAGTACTTC.

The chain uses TRBV29-1 and TRBJ1-1, with no clear D. Deletions cut 3 bases from V and 0 bases from J, with 14 bases between. The length of the CDR3 is 15 residues. Germline V gene lookup returns CDR1 SQVTM and CDR2 ANQGSEA. Written as DNA, the CDR3 is TGCAGCGTTGAGGGTATGGACGGGATGAACACTGAAGCTTTCTTT. This translates into CSVEGMDGMNTEAFF. Full variable domain (outside the CDR3, taken from reference TRBV29-1 and TRBJ1-1): SAVISQKPSRDICQRGTSLTIQCQVDSQVTMMFWYRQQPGQSLTLIATANQGSEATYESGFVIDKFPISRPNLTFSTLTVSNMSPEDSSIYLCSVEGMDGMNTEAFFGQGTRLTVV.

This clone has only a few counts. The chain combines TRBV6-5 with TRBJ1-6, with TRBD1 matching over 9 bases. Germline-derived CDR1 and CDR2 are MNHEY and SVGAGI. The CDR3 runs 15 residues. J gave up 10 bases and V 6 bases, and 10 bases lay outside the gene matches. In DNA form, the CDR3 reads TGTGCCAGCAGGGCCGGTAACAGGGGGCAGTCACCCCTCCACTTT. This gives the protein CASRAGNRGQSPLHF.

The V and J genes are TRBV5-1 and TRBJ2-3; no definite D call. CDR3 length equals 16 residues. V dropped 0 bases and J dropped 0 bases, with 11 bases sitting between them. Germline CDR1 is SGHRS and CDR2 is YFSETQ. In DNA form, the CDR3 reads TGCGCCAGCAGCTTGGGAGATGCCACTAGCACAGATACGCAGTATTTT. Amino acid sequence: CASSLGDATSTDTQYF.

J is TRBJ1-1 and V is TRBV28; 7 nucleotides agree with TRBD1. This CDR3 is built from 15 residues. The V gene end was trimmed by 5 bases and the J gene end by 5 bases; junction bases not matched to a gene: 11. The germline gives CDR1 MDHEN, CDR2 SYDVKM. The CDR3 DNA is TGTGCCAGCAGTACCGAGGGGGCGCTCAAGACTGAAGCTTTCTTT. Its protein product is CASSTEGALKTEAFF.

This clone was seen a handful of times. This chain connects TRBV6-1 to TRBJ1-1, with 9 bases fitting TRBD1. Germline loops: CDR1 MNHNS, CDR2 SASEGT. The CDR3 has 15 amino acids. With 0 bases clipped from V and 5 bases from J, the junction kept 4 bases outside the gene matches. The CDR3 is CASSEAWTGDTEAFF. For the CDR3, the DNA is TGTGCCAGCAGTGAAGCTTGGACAGGGGATACTGAAGCTTTCTTT.

The rearrangement joins TRBV7-2 to TRBJ2-7; possibly TRBD1 for D (5 bases). CDR1 SGHTA and CDR2 FQGNSA come from the germline V gene. CDR3 length equals 14 residues. With 5 bases removed from V and 2 bases from J, the gap between germline ends came to 13 bases. This chain's CDR3 is CASSRWQGPYEQYF. CDR3 DNA sequence: TGTGCCAGCAGCCGGTGGCAGGGTCCCTACGAGCAGTACTTC.

V is TRBV18 and J is TRBJ2-3, with D possibly TRBD2 on 5 matching bases. CDR1 and CDR2 (germline): KGHSH, LQKENI. There are 15 residues in the CDR3. Trimming stripped 3 bases from V and 10 bases from J, with 20 bases between. The CDR3 DNA is TGTGCCAGCTCACCCCCCGGACTGGGCTCCTCCTCGCAGTATTTT. It yields the protein CASSPPGLGSSSQYF.

This clone has only a few counts. The chain uses TRBV5-1 and TRBJ2-3, with unresolved D. Trimming left V 4 bases short and J 2 bases short, with 11 bases between. The CDR3 runs to 14 residues. Per germline, CDR1 SGHRS and CDR2 YFSETQ. The CDR3, as DNA: TGCGCCAGCAGCGCCCGCCCTACCACAGATACGCAGTATTTT. Residues: CASSARPTTDTQYF.

This clone was seen ten or more times. The chain has TRBV13 and TRBJ1-4, with D unresolved. The CDR3 runs to 12 residues. With 6 bases removed from V and 6 bases from J, the gap between germline ends came to 8 bases. Germline assignment: CDR1 PRHDT and CDR2 FYEKMQ (reference sequence). Here the CDR3 reads CASRHADEKLFF. DNA for the CDR3: TGTGCCAGCAGGCACGCAGATGAAAAACTGTTTTTT.

The rearrangement joins TRBV4-2 to TRBJ2-7, with 9 nucleotides matching TRBD1. Trimming at V came to 5 bases and at J to 7 bases, leaving 15 bases not matched to a gene. Germline CDR1 and CDR2: LGHNA and YNFKEQ. The CDR3 totals 16 residues. The CDR3: CASSTGEGTGSGEQYF. CDR3 sequence (DNA): TGTGCCAGCAGCACCGGGGAGGGGACAGGGTCAGGAGAGCAGTACTTC.